This T cell receptor beta chain was recorded in a study of T-cell memory formation after mild COVID-19. The TCR alpha and TCR beta cDNA libraries, bearing sample barcodes and UMIs, were generated by 5'RACE using constant-segment primers. One entry per CDR3 protein, called by TCRdb with MiXCR from the 5' RACE reads. This table holds over 150,000 distinct CDR3 sequences, about 22% found once. This CDR3 spans 18 amino acids. The ends lost 5 bases at V and 8 bases at J; junction bases unmatched: 21. Germline V gene sequence: CDR1 SEHNR, CDR2 FQNEAQ (reference sequence). The source material was PBMCs or a T cell subset sorted from them (not recorded which). This TCR derives from an adult woman who had mild COVID-19 (a few samples of this study predate the infection). Cell type and time point are not known. J is TRBJ2-1 and V is TRBV7-9; 7 nucleotides line up with TRBD2. The chain's CDR3 is CASSPWGGTGLGRDEQFF. CDR3 bases: TGTGCCAGCAGCCCCTGGGGGGGGACCGGACTAGGGCGCGATGAGCAGTTCTTC.